The rows below give T cell receptor beta chains drawn from one sample of a study of control samples from healthy donors and cancer patients. Profiled with immunoSEQ multiplex PCR; TCRdb holds only in-frame clones, not every one. The table has 98,000 or so clones, 79% seen once. Sequencing was done on a sample of blood. The receptors come from a woman in her twenties or thirties in good health. CDR3s include the opening cysteine and the closing phenylalanine or tryptophan. The D gene is left open where the match is weak. Size tells how often a clone was seen (once, few, many) or the class of an expanded clone, and some rows leave it out.

.	.	TRBJ1-1	11	TRBV12-3/TRBV12-4	CASGGSRKAFF	TGTGCCAGCGGGGGATCTCGAAAAGCTTTCTTT
.	.	TRBJ2-3	15	TRBV9	CASSDNRLGADTQYF	TGTGCCAGCAGCGACAACAGGCTGGGGGCAGATACGCAGTATTTT
.	.	TRBJ2-3	16	TRBV6-2/TRBV6-3	CASSLLTPTGTDTQYF	TGTGCCAGCAGCCTCCTTACCCCAACTGGCACAGATACGCAGTATTTT
.	TRBD1	TRBJ2-5	14	TRBV19	CASSIAAGGETQYF	TGTGCCAGTAGTATTGCCGCAGGGGGAGAGACCCAGTACTTC
.	.	TRBJ2-7	14	TRBV6-6	CASSYTRISYEQYF	TGTGCCAGCAGTTACACTCGGATCTCCTACGAGCAGTACTTC
few	.	TRBJ2-1	14	TRBV2	CASSESHLGNEQFF	TGTGCCAGCAGTGAATCTCACCTCGGGAATGAGCAGTTCTTC
.	TRBD2	TRBJ2-7	16	TRBV5-1	CASSLQIAGRRYEQYF	TGCGCCAGCAGCCTACAAATAGCGGGGAGGCGCTACGAGCAGTACTTC
once	TRBD2	TRBJ2-6	15	TRBV27	CATASAGGGANVLTF	TGTGCCACCGCCTCCGCGGGAGGTGGGGCCAACGTCCTGACTTTC
once	.	TRBJ1-2	13	TRBV10-1	CASSESHRDGYTF	TGCGCCAGCAGTGAGTCCCATAGGGATGGCTACACCTTC
.	TRBD2	TRBJ2-5	14	TRBV3-1/TRBV3-2	CASSRTSLRETQYF	TGTGCCAGCAGCCGGACTAGTCTCCGGGAGACCCAGTACTTC
.	.	TRBJ1-2	14	TRBV11-2	CASSFEGANYGYTF	TGTGCCAGCAGCTTTGAAGGAGCTAACTATGGCTACACCTTC
.	TRBD2	TRBJ2-2	14	TRBV7-7	CASGSSGGAGELFF	TGTGCCAGCGGCTCTAGCGGGGGGGCCGGGGAGCTGTTTTTT
once	.	TRBJ2-5	14	TRBV6-6	CASSYIGGRETQYF	TGTGCCAGCAGTTACATTGGGGGTCGGGAGACCCAGTACTTC
.	.	TRBJ1-2	13	TRBV29-1	CSVESETGYGYTF	TGCAGCGTTGAATCGGAGACGGGATATGGCTACACCTTC
.	.	TRBJ1-2	14	TRBV30	CAWSVTGANYGYTF	TGTGCCTGGAGTGTAACGGGAGCTAACTATGGCTACACCTTC
.	.	TRBJ1-2	15	TRBV30	CAWSSGHFSNYGYTF	TGTGCCTGGAGCTCGGGACATTTTTCTAACTATGGCTACACCTTC
many	.	TRBJ2-7	12	TRBV7-9	CASSAGLYEQYF	TGTGCCAGCAGCGCGGGCCTCTACGAGCAGTACTTC
.	.	TRBJ2-1	15	TRBV5-6	CASSPGGTADNEQFF	TGTGCCAGCAGCCCGGGTGGTACCGCGGACAATGAGCAGTTCTTC
.	TRBD1	TRBJ2-3	14	TRBV7-6	CASSLGQGADTQYF	TGTGCCAGCAGCTTAGGACAGGGTGCGGATACGCAGTATTTT
.	TRBD2	TRBJ2-2	15	TRBV6-1	CASSELAGGLWELFF	TGTGCCAGCAGTGAGCTAGCGGGGGGGCTCTGGGAGCTGTTTTTT
.	TRBD1	TRBJ2-1	15	TRBV19	CASTLTGGSYNEQFF	TGTGCCAGTACCTTGACAGGGGGCAGTTACAATGAGCAGTTCTTC
.	TRBD2	TRBJ2-3	16	TRBV9	CASSVEGLAGTDTQYF	TGTGCCAGCAGCGTAGAGGGACTAGCGGGCACAGATACGCAGTATTTT
.	.	TRBJ2-7	16	TRBV5-1	CASSLDGGRLSHEQYF	TGCGCCAGCAGCTTGGACGGGGGGCGATTAAGCCACGAGCAGTACTTC
.	.	TRBJ1-1	15	TRBV7-3	CASSTTRGGSTEAFF	TGTGCCAGCAGCACCACTCGGGGCGGGAGCACTGAAGCTTTCTTT
.	TRBD2	TRBJ2-3	17	TRBV7-2	CASSRQRTSGVSDTQYF	TGTGCCAGCAGTCGACAACGGACTAGCGGGGTTTCAGATACGCAGTATTTT
once	TRBD1	TRBJ2-7	13	TRBV30	CAWSSGTGYEQYF	TGTGCCTGGAGTTCCGGGACAGGGTACGAGCAGTACTTC
.	TRBD1	TRBJ2-7	12	TRBV5-1	CASSLQGAEQYF	TGCGCCAGCAGCTTACAGGGGGCCGAGCAGTACTTC
.	TRBD1	TRBJ1-1	15	TRBV15	CATSRDRTGDTEAFF	TGTGCCACCAGCAGAGATCGGACAGGGGACACTGAAGCTTTCTTT
.	.	TRBJ1-3	17	TRBV4-2	CASSQEGVGYSGNTIYF	TGTGCCAGCAGCCAAGAAGGGGTAGGATACTCTGGAAACACCATATATTTT
once	.	TRBJ2-7	11	TRBV21-1	CASINRGTLQF	TGTGCCAGCATCAATCGCGGGACTCTACAGTTC
.	TRBD2	TRBJ2-7	12	TRBV7-9	CATSRGGYEQYF	TGTGCCACCAGCCGGGGGGGTTACGAGCAGTACTTC
.	.	TRBJ1-5	15	TRBV9	CASSASGLPNQPQHF	TGTGCCAGCAGCGCTTCAGGGCTCCCCAATCAGCCCCAGCATTTT
.	TRBD2	TRBJ2-7	15	TRBV7-2	CASSTTSGGVYEQYF	TGTGCCAGCAGCACAACTAGCGGGGGGGTCTACGAGCAGTACTTC
.	TRBD1	TRBJ2-7	15	TRBV7-8	CASSLGKTGVAEQYF	TGTGCCAGCAGCTTAGGGAAAACAGGGGTCGCCGAGCAGTACTTC
.	TRBD1	TRBJ1-4	13	TRBV29-1	CSVMQGVGEKLFF	TGCAGCGTAATGCAGGGGGTAGGAGAAAAACTGTTTTTT
.	TRBD1	TRBJ2-5	15	TRBV7-9	CASSSYGQGEETQYF	TGTGCCAGCAGCTCCTACGGACAGGGGGAGGAGACCCAGTACTTC
once	TRBD1	TRBJ1-1	13	TRBV10-3	CAISTGQATEAFF	TGTGCCATCAGTACTGGACAGGCTACTGAAGCTTTCTTT
.	.	TRBJ2-5	15	TRBV18	CASSPLTGKKETQYF	TGTGCCAGCTCACCCCTCACAGGAAAGAAAGAGACCCAGTACTTC
.	.	TRBJ2-2	16	TRBV30	CAWSVRAGPNTGELFF	TGTGCCTGGAGTGTACGGGCAGGGCCGAACACCGGGGAGCTGTTTTTT
.	.	TRBJ2-7	14	TRBV9	CASSPTMSSYEQYF	TGTGCCAGCAGCCCCACCATGAGCTCCTACGAGCAGTACTTC
few	TRBD1	TRBJ2-7	13	TRBV19	CATEIRDSDEQYF	TGTGCCACCGAGATCCGGGACAGCGACGAGCAGTACTTC
.	TRBD2	TRBJ2-1	15	TRBV9	CASSLSGGEGNEQFF	TGTGCCAGCAGCCTTAGCGGGGGGGAGGGCAATGAGCAGTTCTTC
.	TRBD1	TRBJ1-2	13	TRBV27	CASTGQGMRGYTF	TGTGCCAGCACAGGACAGGGGATGAGAGGCTACACCTTC
few	TRBD2	TRBJ2-2	15	TRBV5-1	CASSLVASGTGELFF	TGCGCCAGCAGCTTGGTGGCTAGCGGGACCGGGGAGCTGTTTTTT
.	.	TRBJ2-2	16	TRBV2	CASSGEGAVRTGELFF	TGTGCCAGCAGTGGGGAGGGGGCCGTACGCACCGGGGAGCTGTTTTTT
.	.	TRBJ1-6	20	TRBV18	CASSPRTGSLPSSYNSPLHF	TGTGCCAGCTCACCACGCACAGGGAGTTTACCAAGCTCCTATAATTCACCCCTCCACTTT
.	.	TRBJ1-5	12	TRBV14	CASSQENQPQHF	TGTGCCAGCAGCCAAGAGAACCAGCCCCAGCATTTT
.	.	TRBJ1-1	16	TRBV13	CASSHRTQRVGTEAFF	TGTGCCAGCAGCCATAGGACCCAACGGGTGGGCACTGAAGCTTTCTTT
.	.	TRBJ2-5	13	TRBV19	CASSNHRQETQYF	TGTGCCAGTAGTAACCATCGACAAGAGACCCAGTACTTC
.	TRBD2	TRBJ2-3	17	TRBV6-2/TRBV6-3	CASRPSGGAGRTDTQYF	TGTGCCAGCAGGCCTAGCGGGGGGGCCGGTAGGACAGATACGCAGTATTTT
.	.	TRBJ2-2	15	TRBV24-1	CATSDPGTGTGELFF	TGTGCCACCAGTGATCCGGGGACGGGCACCGGGGAGCTGTTTTTT
few	.	TRBJ1-5	13	TRBV24-1	CATSDRDGQPQHF	TGTGCCACCAGTGACCGAGACGGCCAGCCCCAGCATTTT
.	.	TRBJ1-1	12	TRBV4-3	CASSQDRGGAFF	TGCGCCAGCAGCCAAGATCGAGGGGGAGCTTTCTTT
.	TRBD1	TRBJ2-5	12	TRBV29-1	CSGDRGQETQYF	TGCAGCGGGGACAGGGGGCAAGAGACCCAGTACTTC
.	TRBD1	TRBJ1-1	15	TRBV24-1	CATSDPGTGEGKAFF	TGTGCCACCAGTGATCCCGGGACAGGGGAGGGAAAAGCTTTCTTT
.	TRBD1	TRBJ2-2	15	TRBV10-3	CAIREDTGATGELFF	TGTGCCATCAGGGAGGATACAGGGGCCACCGGGGAGCTGTTTTTT
.	TRBD1	TRBJ1-2	15	TRBV7-3	CASSPGQVTNYGYTF	TGTGCCAGCAGCCCCGGACAGGTCACTAACTATGGCTACACCTTC
.	TRBD2	TRBJ2-5	14	TRBV2	CASRGAGGRETQYF	TGTGCCAGCAGGGGAGCGGGGGGGCGTGAGACCCAGTACTTC
once	.	TRBJ2-7	16	TRBV19	CASSTGWTGASYEQYF	TGTGCCAGTAGTACCGGTTGGACTGGAGCTTCGTACGAGCAGTACTTC